Here is one T cell receptor (beta chain) with its context. Its antigen is unknown. This sample was included in a study of cytomegalovirus exposure and HLA in healthy donors. Notes on the study in general: Previously analyzed data showed that most TCR beta V segments were productive at a frequency of about 90% or about 30%. The classifier, whose performance was assessed in both the original and validation cohorts, reportedly diagnosed cytomegalovirus status with high specificity and sensitivity. Immune exposure was documented only through CMV serostatus. In a later analysis, a missense DCLRE1C variant was linked to TCR beta V- and J-gene trimming.

The J segment lost 8 bases and the V segment lost 4 bases, leaving 4 bases of the junction unmatched. There are 12 residues in the CDR3. Germline V CDR1 and CDR2: SQVTM, ANQGSEA. Both 60 Vbeta primers and 13 Jbeta primers went into the PCR. The assay was immunoSEQ multiplex PCR, and TCRdb's table has in-frame clones only and misses some. The repertoire holds some 150,000 clones, roughly 80% seen once, with about 9.9% in the top ten. This receptor was taken from a man younger than 35 in good health and CMV-seropositive. The gene calls are TRBV29-1 and TRBJ2-1; 8 bases match TRBD2. The specimen sequenced was PBMCs. Written as DNA, the CDR3 is TGCAGCGTTGTCGGGGGGGGCGATGAGCAGTTCTTC. This encodes CSVVGGGDEQFF.